A single sample gave rise to the 15 T cell receptor beta chains below, sequenced in a study of technical replicates of blood from a few donors. This table comes from immunoSEQ multiplex PCR, and its TCRdb copy is limited to in-frame clones, with some not included. The sample carries 75,000 to 90,000 clones, roughly 93% recorded once. Sequencing used T cells isolated from PBMCs. These receptor sequences come from a human donor in good health.

The chain is built from TRBV2 and TRBJ2-2; TRBD1 aligns across 10 bases. Germline V gene lookup returns CDR1 SNHLY and CDR2 FYNNEI. V was pared by 8 bases and J by 0 bases, with 6 bases of the junction left unmatched. The CDR3 has 16 residues. In DNA form, the CDR3 reads TGTGCCAGCTATGACAGGGGGCCCTCGAACACCGGGGAGCTGTTTTTT. As protein: CASYDRGPSNTGELFF.

The rearrangement uses TRBV5-6 and TRBJ1-2, with TRBD1 identical over 7 bases. Germline V gene lookup returns CDR1 SGHDT and CDR2 YYEEEE. The J segment lost 4 bases and the V segment lost 0 bases, leaving 9 bases of the junction unmatched. The CDR3 has 16 residues. Written as DNA, the CDR3 is TGTGCCAGCAGCTTGGCCACAGGGGCGCGCGCCTATGGCTACACCTTC. Amino acid sequence: CASSLATGARAYGYTF.

The chain links TRBV5-1 to TRBJ2-3; 9 bases are a match to TRBD2. CDR1 SGHRS and CDR2 YFSETQ come from the germline V gene. Unmatched junction bases numbered 7, after V lost 3 bases and J lost 5 bases. The CDR3 runs to 15 residues. The CDR3 sequence is CASSSLAGEVDTQYF. CDR3 nucleotides: TGCGCCAGCAGCTCATTAGCGGGAGAGGTAGATACGCAGTATTTT.

The chain combines TRBV2 with TRBJ2-7, with D tentatively TRBD1 (6 bases). Per the germline V gene, CDR1 is SNHLY and CDR2 is FYNNEI. The CDR3 length is 11 residues. V was cut by 1 base and J by 13 bases, with 11 bases left in between. The CDR3 protein is CASSEGPDSYF. CDR3 in DNA: TGTGCCAGCAGTGAAGGGCCGGACAGTTACTTC.

This chain uses TRBV7-9 with TRBJ2-6, with D perhaps matching TRBD1 (6 bases). The ends were cut back, 2 bases at V and 2 bases at J, with 16 bases in the middle. The CDR3 contains 18 residues. Germline V gene data show CDR1 as SEHNR and CDR2 as FQNEAQ (reference sequence). The CDR3 protein is CASSLTPTGPPGANVLTF. CDR3 DNA: TGTGCCAGCAGCTTAACCCCGACAGGCCCCCCTGGGGCCAACGTCCTGACTTTC.

The chain links TRBV5-1 to TRBJ1-3; 9 nucleotides match TRBD1. V gave up 4 bases and J gave up 5 bases; unmatched junction bases: 4. Germline assignment: CDR1 SGHRS and CDR2 YFSETQ. The CDR3 is 14 residues long. CDR3 nucleotides: TGCGCCAGCAGCCCGACAGGGGGGCGAAACACCATATATTTT. Protein sequence: CASSPTGGRNTIYF.

The chain carries TRBV28 and TRBJ1-2; unclear D gene. The V end was cut by 6 bases, the J end by 0 bases, with 2 bases between. This CDR3 contains 11 residues. Germline-derived CDR1 and CDR2 are MDHEN and SYDVKM. Here the CDR3 DNA reads TGTGCCAGCAGCTCTAACTATGGCTACACCTTC. It is translated as CASSSNYGYTF.

This chain's CDR3 is CASSSDSYNEQFF. CDR3 DNA: TGCGCCAGCAGCTCGGACAGTTACAATGAGCAGTTCTTC. The chain couples TRBV5-1 to TRBJ2-1; D may be TRBD1 (6 bases). Trimming left V 3 bases short and J 4 bases short, with 8 bases between. The CDR3 totals 13 residues. From germline, CDR1 is SGHRS and CDR2 YFSETQ.

The rearrangement links TRBV5-6 to TRBJ2-3; TRBD2 matches 7 bases. The V segment lost 0 bases and the J segment 1 base; nucleotides outside the gene matches: 8. This CDR3 region has 17 residues. The germline V gene encodes CDR1 SGHDT and CDR2 YYEEEE. As DNA, the CDR3 is TGTGCCAGCAGCTTGGTTATTGGGGGAGGGGGCACAGATACGCAGTATTTT. Translating it yields CASSLVIGGGGTDTQYF.

This clone came up once. This chain connects TRBV6-6 to TRBJ2-7; perhaps TRBD1 as D (5 bases). The V gene lost 7 bases and the J gene lost 3 bases, with 10 bases spanning the gap. The CDR3 extends over 12 amino acids. Germline lookup yields CDR1 MNHNY and CDR2 SVGAGI (reference sequence). CDR3 sequence (DNA): TGTGCCAGCAAGGGGTCTATCTACGAGCAGTACTTC. This gives the protein CASKGSIYEQYF.

This chain connects TRBV12-5 to TRBJ2-2; a possible D gene is TRBD2 (5 bases). Trimming removed 5 bases at V and 6 bases at J, with 10 bases between. The CDR3 runs to 13 residues. CDR1 and CDR2 (germline): LGHNT, FRNRAP. CDR3 bases: TGTGCTAGTGGTCCGGGAAAAGCCGGGGAGCTGTTTTTT. Its protein product is CASGPGKAGELFF.

The DNA for the CDR3 is TGTGCCAGCAGTTTCTTTACCCGCGGGGGTGGGACTCGTGACAATAACTATGGCTACACCTTC. It yields the protein CASSFFTRGGGTRDNNYGYTF. The rearrangement uses TRBV28 and TRBJ1-2; D is perhaps TRBD1 (5 bases). CDR1 and CDR2 (germline): MDHEN, SYDVKM. Trimming stripped 3 bases from V and 1 base from J, with 30 bases between. The CDR3 consists of 21 residues.

The CDR3 DNA is TGTGCCACCAGCAGAGATCCTCCGCGGGCTAGCGGGGGCTCGAACACCGGGGAGCTGTTTTTT. Translation: CATSRDPPRASGGSNTGELFF. The V and J genes are TRBV15 and TRBJ2-2, with 10 bases that match TRBD2. The CDR3 consists of 21 residues. Germline CDR1 is LNHNV and CDR2 is YYDKDF (reference sequence). V lost 0 bases and J lost 0; bases outside the gene matches: 13.

The rearrangement uses TRBV19 and TRBJ1-2; D gene uncertain. This CDR3 has 16 residues. Germline loops: CDR1 LNHDA, CDR2 SQIVND (reference sequence). The V gene lost 5 bases and the J gene lost 8 bases, with 24 bases spanning the gap. CDR3 residues: CASSARRDWALGGYTF. CDR3 bases: TGTGCCAGTAGTGCCCGACGTGATTGGGCGCTTGGAGGCTACACCTTC.

This chain uses TRBV7-8 with TRBJ2-3; 9 positions match TRBD2. The CDR3 sequence is 20 residues long. Germline V CDR1 and CDR2: SGHVS, FQNEAQ. J lost 3 bases, V lost 2 bases, and 18 bases had no gene match. CDR3 region: CASSLYQNWGLAEITDTQYF. The DNA for the CDR3 is TGTGCCAGCAGCTTATACCAGAATTGGGGACTAGCCGAAATAACAGATACGCAGTATTTT.